This T cell receptor beta chain was profiled in a study of T-cell reconstitution after alpha-beta-depleted transplantation in children. Study-wide findings and caveats: About two months after transplant, alpha-beta T cells reportedly came from several hundred expanded graft clones. At one year after transplant, newly produced T cells mostly accounted for T-cell counts and diversity.

About this clonotype itself: What it binds is unknown.

A TCRbeta library incorporating unique molecular identifiers was prepared. Using its own MiXCR run on the PCR reads, TCRdb lists one record per CDR3 protein. The sample records about a million distinct CDR3 sequences, 25% to 30% being singletons. The CDR3 is 14 amino acids. Germline V gives CDR1 SGHTA, CDR2 FQGTGA. V lost 5 bases to trimming and J lost 6 bases, with 13 bases between them. The receptor was isolated from a boy less than two years old who had a stem cell transplant for SCID, so the T cells may come from the graft donor. The chain uses TRBV7-3 and TRBJ2-2, with D possibly being TRBD1 (7 bases). The material sequenced was PBMCs, mostly from graft donor cells, taken 360 days after TCRalphabeta/CD19-depleted stem cell transplant. CDR3: CASSIRGEAGELFF. DNA for the CDR3: TGTGCCAGCAGCATCAGGGGGGAGGCCGGGGAGCTGTTTTTT.